What follows are 14 T cell receptor beta chains derived from one specimen sequenced in a study of long-term antiretroviral therapy in people with HIV. Running of the v3.0 immunoSEQ assay took place at survey level. Data came from immunoSEQ multiplex PCR; TCRdb stores just in-frame clones and leaves some out. The sample has 32,000 or so clones; roughly 80% are singletons. The sample here was unsorted PBMCs, taken 2 years after starting antiretroviral therapy. Source of these receptors: a woman aged 50 to 60 with HIV.

This clone has only a few counts. The rearrangement joins TRBV5-8 to TRBJ1-1, with a weak D call TRBD1 (6 bases). CDR1 SGHTS and CDR2 YDEGEE come from the germline V gene. The CDR3 covers 14 residues. V was pared by 2 bases and J by 1 base, with 9 bases between. DNA for the CDR3: TGTGCCAGCAGCTTCGGGGGCCGGAACACTGAAGCTTTCTTT. This gives the protein CASSFGGRNTEAFF.

The chain couples TRBV13 to TRBJ2-3, with D uncertain. The V gene lost 2 bases and the J gene lost 0 bases, with 6 bases spanning the gap. The CDR3 runs to 14 residues. From germline, CDR1 is PRHDT and CDR2 FYEKMQ (reference sequence). CDR3 in DNA: TGTGCCAGCAGCTTAAAACCTAGCACAGATACGCAGTATTTT. This codes for CASSLKPSTDTQYF.

This clone was counted a single time. The genes are TRBV11-2 and TRBJ2-7, with a possible D match to TRBD2 (5 bases). This CDR3 comprises 13 residues. V dropped 5 bases and J dropped 0 bases, with 8 bases sitting between them. Germline V CDR1 and CDR2: SGHAT, FQNNGV. DNA of the CDR3: TGTGCCAGCAGCCATGGGAGCTCCTACGAGCAGTACTTC. This gives the protein CASSHGSSYEQYF.

This sequence joins TRBV18 and TRBJ2-5; 7 nucleotides align to TRBD2. CDR1 and CDR2 (germline): KGHSH, LQKENI. This CDR3 is built from 15 residues. V lost 4 bases to trimming and J lost 1 base; unmatched junction nucleotides: 6. The CDR3 DNA is TGTGCCAGCTCACTCTCGGGGGGTCTCCAAGAGACCCAGTACTTC. Its translation is CASSLSGGLQETQYF.

The chain combines TRBV15 with TRBJ2-5; D might be TRBD2 (5 bases). Trimming left V 5 bases short and J 3 bases short, with 16 bases between. The CDR3 covers 15 residues. The germline V gene has CDR1 LNHNV and CDR2 YYDKDF (reference sequence). The CDR3 DNA follows: TGTGCCACCAGCCCCCCCGGACTCCAAAAAGAGACCCAGTACTTC. It yields the protein CATSPPGLQKETQYF.

V is TRBV2 and J is TRBJ2-1; tentative D call: TRBD2 (7 bases). V was clipped by 6 bases and J by 6 bases, with 24 bases between them. From germline, CDR1 is SNHLY and CDR2 FYNNEI. CDR3 length: 17 residues. CDR3 region: CASRGGRGQGESNEQFF. CDR3 nucleotides: TGTGCCAGCAGGGGGGGGCGAGGGCAGGGTGAGAGCAATGAGCAGTTCTTC. Complete variable domain (other parts from reference TRBV2 and TRBJ2-1): EPEVTQTPSHQVTQMGQEVILRCVPISNHLYFYWYRQILGQKVEFLVSFYNNEISEKSEIFDDQFSVERPDGSNFTLKIRSTKLEDSAMYFCASRGGRGQGESNEQFFGPGTRLTVL.

The V call is TRBV9, the J call TRBJ1-2; 7 nucleotides align to TRBD1. CDR1 SGDLS and CDR2 YYNGEE come from the germline V gene. This CDR3 spans 13 amino acids. The V and J ends lost 4 bases and 5 bases, in that order; junction bases with no gene match: 5. CDR3 DNA: TGTGCCAGCAGCCGACAGGGTTCTTATGGCTACACCTTC. Its protein is CASSRQGSYGYTF.

This clone was seen a single time. V gene TRBV6-1 combines with J gene TRBJ2-5; the D gene is possibly TRBD2 (6 bases). The CDR3 is 14 amino acids. Trimming took 2 bases from V and 10 from J, leaving 17 bases between them. Germline V CDR1 and CDR2: MNHNS, SASEGT. CDR3 nucleotide sequence: TGTGCCAGCAGTGAACGGTGGGCAGCGGGTCTCCAGTACTTC. Its translation is CASSERWAAGLQYF.

V gene TRBV5-1 combines with J gene TRBJ2-3; D unclear. Germline V gives CDR1 SGHRS, CDR2 YFSETQ. The CDR3 length is 12 residues. V was pared by 4 bases and J by 6 bases, with 9 bases between. This CDR3 reads CASSDAVDTQYF. CDR3 DNA: TGCGCCAGCAGCGACGCTGTGGATACGCAGTATTTT.

A note on this clone: In the same sample, other DNA sequences code for this CDR3. The CDR3 DNA is TGTGCCAGCAGCTTAGCCGTCTTACCCACAGATACGCAGTATTTT. Protein product: CASSLAVLPTDTQYF. The J gene is TRBJ2-3, the V gene TRBV7-9; no firm D call. The V end lost 0 bases, the J end lost 2 bases, and 9 bases lay between the germline ends. The germline gives CDR1 SEHNR, CDR2 FQNEAQ (reference sequence). The CDR3 covers 15 residues.

The rearrangement joins TRBV4-1 to TRBJ1-2; D call uncertain. The CDR3 is made up of 16 amino acids. V lost 1 base and J 5 bases, leaving 17 bases between the germline ends. CDR1 is MGHRA, CDR2 YSYEKL, per germline. CDR3 residues: CASSQGATDRAYGYTF. CDR3 nucleotide sequence: TGCGCCAGCAGCCAAGGAGCGACGGATCGCGCTTATGGCTACACCTTC.

This clone was counted a few times. This chain's CDR3 is CASSTGTQPGENTDTQYF. The CDR3 region has the DNA TGTGCCAGCAGCACCGGGACCCAACCTGGAGAAAACACAGATACGCAGTATTTT. The chain links TRBV11-3 to TRBJ2-3, with D perhaps being TRBD1 or TRBD2 (5 bases each). CDR3 length equals 18 residues. The germline V and J ends were trimmed by 5 bases and 2 bases, with 23 bases remaining between them. CDR1 SGHNT and CDR2 YENEEA come from the germline V gene.

V gene TRBV27 combines with J gene TRBJ2-7; D may be TRBD1 (5 bases). Looked up from germline, CDR1 is MNHEY and CDR2 is SMNVEV (reference sequence). The V and J ends lost 5 bases and 1 base respectively, with 9 bases between them. CDR3 length: 13 residues. CDR3 amino acids: CASSGRASYEQYF. The CDR3 bases are TGTGCCAGCAGTGGCAGGGCATCCTACGAGCAGTACTTC.

The rearrangement joins TRBV19 to TRBJ1-4; no definite D call. CDR1 and CDR2 from the germline V gene are LNHDA and SQIVND (reference sequence). V lost 7 bases, J lost 5 bases, and 17 bases lay in between. CDR3 length: 15 amino acids. For the CDR3, the DNA is TGTGCCAGTACAGTCGGACTATCCCCAAATGAAAAACTGTTTTTT. It specifies CASTVGLSPNEKLFF.